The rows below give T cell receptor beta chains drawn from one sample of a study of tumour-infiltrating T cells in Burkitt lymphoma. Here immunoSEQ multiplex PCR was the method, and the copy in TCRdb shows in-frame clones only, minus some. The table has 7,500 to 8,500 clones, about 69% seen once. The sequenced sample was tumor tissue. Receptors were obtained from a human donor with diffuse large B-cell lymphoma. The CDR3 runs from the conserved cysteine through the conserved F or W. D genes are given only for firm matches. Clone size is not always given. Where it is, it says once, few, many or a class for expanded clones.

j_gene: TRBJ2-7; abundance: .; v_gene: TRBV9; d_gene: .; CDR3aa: CASSVSEFYEQYF; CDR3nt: TGTGCCAGCAGCGTCTCTGAATTCTACGAGCAGTACTTC
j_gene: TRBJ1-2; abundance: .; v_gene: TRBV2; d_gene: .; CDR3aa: CASSEALGPGYTF; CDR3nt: TGTGCCAGCAGTGAAGCCTTGGGGCCTGGCTACACCTTC
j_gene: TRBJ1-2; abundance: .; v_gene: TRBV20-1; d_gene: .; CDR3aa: CSAREGGYTF; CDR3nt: TGCAGTGCTAGAGAAGGTGGCTACACCTTC
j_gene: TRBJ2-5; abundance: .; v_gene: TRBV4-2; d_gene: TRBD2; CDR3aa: CASGKRGGGETQYF; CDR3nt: TGTGCCAGCGGGAAGCGGGGGGGCGGAGAGACCCAGTACTTC
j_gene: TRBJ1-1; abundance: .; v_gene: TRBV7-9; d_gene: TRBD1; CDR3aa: CASSRQGGTEAFF; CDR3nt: TGTGCCAGCAGCCGACAGGGGGGGACTGAAGCTTTCTTT
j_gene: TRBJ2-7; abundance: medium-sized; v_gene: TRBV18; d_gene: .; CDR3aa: CASSPDGTLEQYF; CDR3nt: TGTGCCAGCTCACCGGACGGGACTCTCGAGCAGTACTTC
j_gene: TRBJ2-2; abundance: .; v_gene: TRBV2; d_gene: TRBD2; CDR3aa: CASKGTSGGENTGELFF; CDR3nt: TGTGCCAGTAAAGGGACTAGCGGGGGGGAAAACACCGGGGAGCTGTTTTTT
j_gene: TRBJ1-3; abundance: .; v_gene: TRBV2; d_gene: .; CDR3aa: CASSEVGGLGNTIYF; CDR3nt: TGTGCCAGCAGTGAAGTGGGAGGACTTGGAAACACCATATATTTT
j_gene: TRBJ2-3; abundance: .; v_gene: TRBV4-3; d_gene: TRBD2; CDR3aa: CASSQDFIGGGYLDTQYF; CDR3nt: TGCGCCAGCAGCCAAGATTTTATTGGGGGGGGGTACTTGGATACGCAGTATTTT
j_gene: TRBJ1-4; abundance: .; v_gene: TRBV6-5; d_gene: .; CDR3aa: CASSYSSRVGEKLFF; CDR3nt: TGTGCCAGCAGTTACTCGAGCAGGGTGGGTGAAAAACTGTTTTTT
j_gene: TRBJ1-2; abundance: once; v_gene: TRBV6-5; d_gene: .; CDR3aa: CASSYSPTVDYGYTF; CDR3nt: TGTGCCAGCAGTTACTCCCCGACAGTAGACTATGGCTACACCTTC
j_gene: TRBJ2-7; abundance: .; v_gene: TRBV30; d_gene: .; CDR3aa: CAHSGGCAYEQYF; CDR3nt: TGTGCCCACTCCGGAGGGTGTGCCTACGAGCAGTACTTC
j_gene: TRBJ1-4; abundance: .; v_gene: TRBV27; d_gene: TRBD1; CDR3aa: CASRRQGLAEKLFF; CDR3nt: TGTGCCAGCAGACGACAGGGGCTCGCTGAAAAACTGTTTTTT
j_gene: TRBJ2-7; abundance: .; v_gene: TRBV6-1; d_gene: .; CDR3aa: CASSEAFPRDTYEQYF; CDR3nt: TGTGCCAGCAGTGAAGCCTTCCCGCGGGACACCTACGAGCAGTACTTC
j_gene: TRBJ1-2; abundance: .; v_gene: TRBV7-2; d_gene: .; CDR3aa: CASSLDPGGGYGYTF; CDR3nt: TGTGCCAGCAGCTTGGACCCGGGAGGGGGCTATGGCTACACCTTC
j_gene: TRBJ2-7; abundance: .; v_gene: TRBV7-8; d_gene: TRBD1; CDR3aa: CASSLPRDRGSYEQYF; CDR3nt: TGTGCCAGCAGCTTACCCCGGGACAGGGGATCCTACGAGCAGTACTTC
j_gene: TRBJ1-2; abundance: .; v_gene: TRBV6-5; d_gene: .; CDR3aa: CASSQGTFGYTF; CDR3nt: TGTGCCAGCAGCCAGGGGACTTTTGGCTACACCTTC
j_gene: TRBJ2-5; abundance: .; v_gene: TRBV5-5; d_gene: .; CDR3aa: CASSLRETQYF; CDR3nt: TGTGCCAGCAGCTTGAGGGAGACCCAGTACTTC
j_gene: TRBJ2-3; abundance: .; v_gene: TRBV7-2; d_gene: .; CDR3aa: CASSNQQADTQYF; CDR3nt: TGTGCCAGCAGCAATCAGCAGGCAGATACGCAGTATTTT
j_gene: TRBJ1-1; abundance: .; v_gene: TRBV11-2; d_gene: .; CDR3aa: CASSLVGSEAFF; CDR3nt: TGTGCCAGCAGCTTAGTTGGGAGTGAAGCTTTCTTT
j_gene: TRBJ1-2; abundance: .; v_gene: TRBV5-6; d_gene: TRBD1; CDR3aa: CASSLVGTGVGYTF; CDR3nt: TGTGCCAGCAGCTTGGTGGGGACAGGGGTCGGCTACACCTTC
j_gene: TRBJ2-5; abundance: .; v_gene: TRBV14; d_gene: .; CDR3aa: CASSPSRWTQYF; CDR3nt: TGTGCCAGCAGCCCGTCCAGGTGGACCCAGTACTTC
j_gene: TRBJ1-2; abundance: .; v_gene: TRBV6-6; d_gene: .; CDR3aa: CASSYSSSYTF; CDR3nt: TGTGCCAGCAGTTACTCGAGTAGCTACACCTTC
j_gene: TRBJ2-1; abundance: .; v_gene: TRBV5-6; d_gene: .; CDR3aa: CASSLYGAYEQFF; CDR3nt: TGTGCCAGCAGCTTGTACGGAGCCTATGAGCAGTTCTTC
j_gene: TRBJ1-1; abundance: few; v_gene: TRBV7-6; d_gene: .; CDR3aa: CASSDQGSTEAFF; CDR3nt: TGTGCCAGCAGCGATCAGGGTTCCACTGAAGCTTTCTTT
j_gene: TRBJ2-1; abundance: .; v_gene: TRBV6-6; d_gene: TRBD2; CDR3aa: CASTHGASGYDKQFF; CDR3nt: TGTGCCAGCACCCACGGGGCTAGCGGCTATGACAAGCAGTTCTTC
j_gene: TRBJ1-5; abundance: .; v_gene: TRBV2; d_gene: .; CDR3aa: CASRPRSNQPQHF; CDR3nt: TGTGCCAGCAGACCACGAAGCAATCAGCCCCAGCATTTT
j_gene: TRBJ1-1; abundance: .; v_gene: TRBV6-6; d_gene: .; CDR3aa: CASRIQGGPSEAFF; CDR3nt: TGTGCCAGCAGAATTCAGGGAGGTCCCAGTGAAGCTTTCTTT
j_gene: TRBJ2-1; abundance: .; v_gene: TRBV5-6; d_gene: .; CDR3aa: CASSLAGFSPNEQFF; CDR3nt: TGTGCCAGCAGCTTGGCGGGGTTTTCACCCAATGAGCAGTTCTTC
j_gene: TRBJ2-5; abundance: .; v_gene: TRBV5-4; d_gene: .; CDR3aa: CASSSRGVGTQYF; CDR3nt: TGTGCCAGCAGCTCCAGGGGCGTAGGGACCCAGTACTTC
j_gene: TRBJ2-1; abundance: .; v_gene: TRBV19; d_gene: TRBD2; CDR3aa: CASSDHSGVSYNEQFF; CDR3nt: TGTGCCAGTAGTGACCATAGCGGGGTCTCCTACAATGAGCAGTTCTTC
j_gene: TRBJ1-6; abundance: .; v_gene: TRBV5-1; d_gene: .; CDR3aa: CASSLRGGSYNSPLHF; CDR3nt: TGCGCCAGCAGCTTGAGGGGGGGCTCCTATAATTCACCCCTCCACTTT
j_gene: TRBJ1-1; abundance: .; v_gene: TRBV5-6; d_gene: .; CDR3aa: CASSLWGGTEAFF; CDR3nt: TGTGCCAGCAGCTTGTGGGGGGGGACTGAAGCTTTCTTT
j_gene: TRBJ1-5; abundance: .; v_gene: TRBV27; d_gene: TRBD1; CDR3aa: CASSSTGGLYSNQPQHF; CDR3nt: TGTGCCAGCAGTTCGACAGGGGGCTTGTATAGCAATCAGCCCCAGCATTTT
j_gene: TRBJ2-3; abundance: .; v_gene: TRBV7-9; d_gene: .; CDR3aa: CASSLAGLKGDTQYF; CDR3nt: TGTGCCAGCAGCTTAGCGGGACTGAAGGGTGATACGCAGTATTTT
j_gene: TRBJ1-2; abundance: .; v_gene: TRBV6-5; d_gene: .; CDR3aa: CASSLWGRYGYTF; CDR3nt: TGTGCCAGCAGCCTGTGGGGCCGCTATGGCTACACCTTC
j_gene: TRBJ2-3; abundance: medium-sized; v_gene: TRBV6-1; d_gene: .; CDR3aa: CASSRTDTQYF; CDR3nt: TGTGCCAGCTCTCGCACAGATACGCAGTATTTT
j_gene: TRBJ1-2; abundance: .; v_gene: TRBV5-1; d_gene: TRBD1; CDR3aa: CASSYSGTGVFGGYTF; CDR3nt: TGCGCCAGCAGCTACTCGGGCACAGGGGTTTTCGGTGGCTACACCTTC
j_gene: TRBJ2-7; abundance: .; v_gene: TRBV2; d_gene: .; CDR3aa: CASSEGQSLYEQYF; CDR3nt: TGTGCCAGCAGTGAAGGGCAGTCCCTCTACGAGCAGTACTTC
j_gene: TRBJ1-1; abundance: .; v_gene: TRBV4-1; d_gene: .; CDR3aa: CASSQNTEAFF; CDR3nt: TGCGCCAGCAGCCAGAACACTGAAGCTTTCTTT
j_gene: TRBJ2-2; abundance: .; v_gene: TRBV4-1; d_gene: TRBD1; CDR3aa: CASSRRQGTTINTGELFF; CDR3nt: TGCGCCAGCAGCCGCAGACAGGGTACTACTATTAACACCGGGGAGCTGTTTTTT
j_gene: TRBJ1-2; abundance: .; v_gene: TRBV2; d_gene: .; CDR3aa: CASKWGPNYGYTF; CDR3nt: TGTGCCAGCAAATGGGGCCCTAACTATGGCTACACCTTC
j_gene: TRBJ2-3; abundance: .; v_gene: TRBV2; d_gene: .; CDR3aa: CASSETRGSTDTQYF; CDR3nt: TGTGCCAGCAGTGAAACCAGGGGTTCAACAGATACGCAGTATTTT